These 29 T cell receptor beta chains were all obtained from the same sample, sequenced in a study of T cell responses to AZD1222 COVID-19 vaccine. Some clones are missing from TCRdb's copy, which holds only in-frame ones; the method was immunoSEQ multiplex PCR. There are 150,000 to 200,000 clones in the sample; about nine tenths occur only once, and about 2.8% lies in the top ten. Source: peripheral blood, taken on day 0 of AZD1222 vaccination. The receptors were gathered from an adult in good health.

V gene TRBV4-1 combines with J gene TRBJ2-1; tentatively, D is TRBD1 (5 bases). This CDR3 is built from 14 residues. The germline CDR1 and CDR2 sequences are MGHRA and YSYEKL. Trimming removed 0 bases at V and 4 bases at J, with 7 bases between. This CDR3 reads CASSQEPGYNEQFF. CDR3 in DNA: TGCGCCAGCAGCCAAGAACCAGGGTACAATGAGCAGTTCTTC.

The V and J genes are TRBV4-1 and TRBJ2-3; maybe TRBD2 (5 bases). Deletions cut 0 bases from V and 3 bases from J, with 10 bases between. Germline V gene lookup returns CDR1 MGHRA and CDR2 YSYEKL. This CDR3 has 15 residues. The DNA for the CDR3 is TGCGCCAGCAGCCAAGATCTAGCTTGGACAGATACGCAGTATTTT. The encoded protein is CASSQDLAWTDTQYF.

The chain joins TRBV19 to TRBJ1-1, with 10 nucleotides matching TRBD1. This CDR3 spans 15 amino acids. Unmatched junction bases numbered 10, after V lost 7 bases and J lost 5 bases. Germline-derived CDR1 and CDR2 are LNHDA and SQIVND (reference sequence). In nucleotides, the CDR3 is TGTGCCAGTACAAGACAGGGGGCGGCGAGTACTGAAGCTTTCTTT. The encoded protein is CASTRQGAASTEAFF.

This chain uses TRBV19 with TRBJ1-6; 7 bases fit TRBD1. The germline CDR1 and CDR2 sequences are LNHDA and SQIVND (reference sequence). J gave up 3 bases and V 5 bases, and 1 base lay outside the gene matches. The CDR3 loop spans 14 amino acids. The CDR3 spells CASSRQGYNSPLHF. Written as DNA, the CDR3 is TGTGCCAGTAGTCGACAGGGCTATAATTCACCCCTCCACTTT.

This clone was picked up one time. V usage is TRBV12-3 or TRBV12-4 and J usage is TRBJ1-5; D is ambiguous. The length of the CDR3 is 13 residues. V was cut by 3 bases and J by 3 bases, with 6 bases left in between. The CDR3 region is CASSLSVNQPQHF. The DNA for the CDR3 is TGTGCCAGCAGTTTGTCAGTCAATCAGCCCCAGCATTTT.

This clone was counted once. The chain combines TRBV30 with TRBJ1-1; a possible D gene is TRBD1 (5 bases). Trimming removed 4 bases from V and 1 base from J, with 7 bases in between. Germline V gives CDR1 GTSNPN, CDR2 SVGIG (reference sequence). This CDR3 has 12 amino acids. This CDR3 reads CAWKTENTEAFF. CDR3 DNA: TGTGCCTGGAAGACAGAGAACACTGAAGCTTTCTTT.

This clone was found once. This chain connects TRBV6-5 to TRBJ2-7; 7 positions agree with TRBD1. Germline assignment: CDR1 MNHEY and CDR2 SVGAGI. The trim removed 8 bases at V and 2 bases at J, leaving 9 bases unmatched. The CDR3 runs 14 residues. The CDR3 DNA reads as TGTGCCAGCTTCTCAGAGGGACAGACCTACGAGCAGTACTTC. Residues: CASFSEGQTYEQYF.

The rearrangement uses TRBV18 and TRBJ2-5, with D maybe TRBD1 (6 bases). The CDR3 contains 14 residues. Trimming pared 2 bases from V and 5 bases from J, leaving 12 bases between. CDR1 and CDR2 (germline): KGHSH, LQKENI. Here the CDR3 reads CASSPAGARETQYF. The CDR3 coding sequence is TGTGCCAGCTCACCAGCAGGGGCGAGGGAGACCCAGTACTTC.

This sequence joins TRBV30 and TRBJ2-7; perhaps TRBD2 as D (6 bases). V lost 0 bases to trimming and J lost 8 bases, with 20 bases between them. This CDR3 region has 15 residues. The germline V gene has CDR1 GTSNPN and CDR2 SVGIG (reference sequence). CDR3 sequence: CAWSVLGGGGVKQYF. Written as DNA, the CDR3 is TGTGCCTGGAGTGTACTTGGGGGAGGCGGGGTCAAGCAGTACTTC.

This clone appeared a single time. This chain links TRBV25-1 with TRBJ2-1; D is possibly TRBD2 (5 bases). Per the germline V gene, CDR1 is MGHDK and CDR2 is SYGVNS. There are 15 residues in the CDR3. Trimming removed 2 bases from V and 1 base from J, with 9 bases in between. The CDR3 DNA follows: TGTGCCAGCAGTGAACTGGGCGGGTCCTACAATGAGCAGTTCTTC. It is translated as CASSELGGSYNEQFF.

The rearrangement links TRBV5-6 to TRBJ2-1, with D tentatively TRBD1 (6 bases). With 2 bases removed from V and 7 bases from J, the gap between germline ends came to 16 bases. Germline assignment: CDR1 SGHDT and CDR2 YYEEEE. The CDR3 sequence is 15 residues long. The CDR3 here is CASSLGLTQGNEQFF. In nucleotides, the CDR3 is TGTGCCAGCAGCTTAGGACTGACTCAGGGGAATGAGCAGTTCTTC.

The table lists this clone with a count of one. The chain carries TRBV30 and TRBJ1-1; D call uncertain. The CDR3 has 12 amino acids. With 3 bases removed from V and 6 bases from J, the gap between germline ends came to 11 bases. Germline lookup yields CDR1 GTSNPN and CDR2 SVGIG (reference sequence). The DNA of the CDR3 is TGTGCCTGGAGAGATAGTCGGGCTGAAGCTTTCTTT. This codes for CAWRDSRAEAFF.

This clone occurred a few times. The V call is TRBV4-2, the J call TRBJ1-5, with 8 bases lining up with TRBD1. After removal of 3 bases from V and 0 bases from J, the junction contained 10 bases not matched to a gene. CDR1 and CDR2 from the germline V gene are LGHNA and YNFKEQ. The CDR3 contains 18 residues. The CDR3 here is CASSQVAGTGISNQPQHF. The CDR3 DNA is TGTGCCAGCAGCCAGGTGGCCGGGACAGGCATTAGCAATCAGCCCCAGCATTTT.

The genes are TRBV30 and TRBJ2-7, with D perhaps assigned TRBD1 or TRBD2 (5 bases each). CDR3 length equals 13 residues. Germline values: CDR1 GTSNPN, CDR2 SVGIG (reference sequence). V lost 4 bases to trimming and J lost 6 bases, with 16 bases between them. DNA of the CDR3: TGTGCCTGGACTCCCGGGACCAGCGGCGAGCAGTACTTC. Its translation: CAWTPGTSGEQYF.

This clone was seen just once. The chain recombines TRBV19 with TRBJ1-1; D is possibly TRBD1 (5 bases). CDR3 length: 15 amino acids. V lost 4 bases, J lost 1 base, and 13 bases lay in between. Germline CDR1 LNHDA, CDR2 SQIVND (reference sequence). Here the CDR3 DNA reads TGTGCCAGTAGTACCGCGGGGGAGACGAACACTGAAGCTTTCTTT. Amino acid sequence: CASSTAGETNTEAFF.

In this sample, this clone turned up once. J is TRBJ2-3 and V is TRBV10-2; 7 nucleotides match TRBD2. Losses at the gene ends were 6 bases for V and 4 bases for J; bases not matched to a gene: 7. Germline V gene lookup returns CDR1 WSHSY and CDR2 SAAADI. There are 14 residues in the CDR3. For the CDR3, the DNA is TGCGCCAGCAGAGGGAGGGTAAAGGCAGATACGCAGTATTTT. Its protein product is CASRGRVKADTQYF.

This clone has just a few counts. The J gene is TRBJ2-1, the V gene TRBV18, with TRBD2 matching over 9 bases. Germline assignment: CDR1 KGHSH and CDR2 LQKENI. The CDR3 runs 15 residues. V shed 5 bases, J shed 4 bases, and the junction held 6 bases outside the gene matches. This chain's CDR3 is CASSTILAGYNEQFF. The CDR3 nucleotides read TGTGCCAGCTCAACCATACTAGCGGGTTACAATGAGCAGTTCTTC.

The chain uses TRBV7-9 and TRBJ2-7; the D gene is possibly TRBD1 (6 bases). Germline CDR1 is SEHNR and CDR2 is FQNEAQ (reference sequence). V was clipped by 5 bases and J by 2 bases, with 13 bases between them. The CDR3 spans 14 residues. The CDR3 region has the DNA TGTGCCAGCAGCCTTGACAGGTCACCCTACGAGCAGTACTTC. Amino acid sequence: CASSLDRSPYEQYF.

The chain links TRBV7-9 to TRBJ1-6, with D maybe TRBD1 (6 bases). The CDR3 extends over 17 amino acids. V lost 1 base to trimming and J lost 0 bases, with 10 bases between them. The germline CDR1 and CDR2 sequences are SEHNR and FQNEAQ (reference sequence). The CDR3 bases are TGTGCCAGCAGCTTAGGAGACAGGAGCTCCTATAATTCACCCCTCCACTTT. As protein: CASSLGDRSSYNSPLHF. Variable domain in full (rest from reference TRBV7-9 and TRBJ1-6): DTGVSQNPRHKITKRGQNVTFRCDPISEHNRLYWYRQTLGQGPEFLTYFQNEAQLEKSRLLSDRFSAERPKGSFSTLEIQRTEQGDSAMYLCASSLGDRSSYNSPLHFGNGTRLTVT.

The CDR3 loop reads CSALDRGMNTEAFF. The CDR3 DNA sequence: TGCAGCGCCTTGGACAGGGGGATGAACACTGAAGCTTTCTTT. The rearrangement joins TRBV29-1 to TRBJ1-1; 10 bases are shared with TRBD1. This CDR3 has 14 amino acids. Looked up from germline, CDR1 is SQVTM and CDR2 is ANQGSEA. V lost 7 bases and J lost 0; bases outside the gene matches: 5.

This chain links TRBV4-2 with TRBJ1-2, with 7 bases matching TRBD1. This CDR3 contains 16 residues. The V gene end was trimmed by 4 bases and the J gene end by 5 bases; junction bases not matched to a gene: 13. Germline CDR1 LGHNA, CDR2 YNFKEQ. The CDR3: CASSPEPTGARYGYTF. CDR3 bases: TGTGCCAGCAGCCCAGAACCCACAGGGGCTAGGTATGGCTACACCTTC.

In this sample, this clone turned up once. The chain combines TRBV7-6 with TRBJ2-7; TRBD2 matches at 8 bases. The CDR3 loop spans 15 amino acids. The V gene's germline CDR1 is SGHVS and CDR2 FNYEAQ. V lost 5 bases to trimming and J lost 2 bases; unmatched junction nucleotides: 8. CDR3 bases: TGTGCCAGCAGCGTTAATCTAGCGGGCCCCTACGAGCAGTACTTC. Its translation: CASSVNLAGPYEQYF.

The CDR3 reads CASSPGTSGGDTQYF. The CDR3 DNA reads as TGTGCCAGCAGCCCCGGGACTAGCGGGGGTGATACGCAGTATTTT. V and J are TRBV7-7 and TRBJ2-3; 14 nucleotides align to TRBD2. Germline V gene lookup returns CDR1 SSHAT and CDR2 FNYEAQ (reference sequence). Trimming removed 5 bases from V and 6 bases from J; junction bases left unmatched: 4. CDR3 length: 15 amino acids.

The CDR3 DNA is TGTGCCAGTAGTATGGTAGGCAGGGCCACTGAAGCTTTCTTT. This translates into CASSMVGRATEAFF. The gene calls are TRBV19 and TRBJ1-1; D perhaps matches TRBD1 (5 bases). The V end lost 3 bases, the J end lost 4 bases, and 12 bases lay between the germline ends. The CDR3 is 14 residues long. Germline V gives CDR1 LNHDA, CDR2 SQIVND (reference sequence).

The V call is TRBV2, the J call TRBJ2-1, with D maybe TRBD1 (5 bases). Germline V CDR1 and CDR2: SNHLY, FYNNEI. The length of the CDR3 is 11 residues. The germline V and J ends were trimmed by 8 bases and 8 bases, with 10 bases remaining between them. As DNA, the CDR3 is TGTGCCAGCGCCAGGGAAGATGAGCAGTTCTTC. It codes for CASAREDEQFF.

The chain employs TRBV6-4 and TRBJ2-1, with D possibly TRBD1 on 7 matching bases. CDR1 is MRHNA and CDR2 is SNTAGT in the germline V gene. The length of the CDR3 is 14 residues. V was clipped by 6 bases and J by 13 bases, with 22 bases between them. In DNA, the CDR3 is TGTGCCAGCAGCAACGGAGGGACAGCTACTAAACAGTTCTTC. Amino acids: CASSNGGTATKQFF.

This chain joins TRBV19 and TRBJ2-7; TRBD1 aligns across 8 bases. The CDR3 has 14 amino acids. The V and J ends lost 6 bases and 3 bases, in that order; junction bases with no gene match: 7. Germline CDR1 is LNHDA and CDR2 is SQIVND (reference sequence). CDR3 in amino acids: CASRLTGDSYEQYF. The CDR3 DNA sequence: TGTGCCAGTAGGTTGACAGGGGACAGCTACGAGCAGTACTTC.

J is TRBJ1-1 and V is TRBV19; D unclear. The CDR3 loop spans 13 amino acids. V lost 0 bases and J 8 bases, leaving 10 bases between the germline ends. CDR1 and CDR2 (germline): LNHDA, SQIVND (reference sequence). The CDR3 loop reads CASSIDRGREAFF. The CDR3 DNA reads TGTGCCAGTAGTATAGATCGGGGAAGGGAAGCTTTCTTT.

CDR3 region: CASRGHLNTEAFF. The DNA for the CDR3 is TGTGCCTCCCGGGGACACCTGAACACTGAAGCTTTCTTT. The chain carries TRBV27 and TRBJ1-1; D might be TRBD1 (6 bases). From germline, CDR1 is MNHEY and CDR2 SMNVEV (reference sequence). V shed 11 bases and J shed 0 bases, with 13 bases lying between them. The CDR3 runs 13 residues.